This T cell receptor beta chain was obtained from a study of T cell repertoires in cytomegalovirus infection. On the study more broadly: Indications of both CMV infection and matching HLA type were provided by public TCR beta signatures.

Germline V gene data show CDR1 as MRHNA and CDR2 as SNTAGT. The V gene lost 0 bases and the J gene lost 7 bases, with 10 bases spanning the gap. The length of the CDR3 is 14 residues. Whole-study results and caveats: The ex vivo response showed dominance by HLA-C-restricted CMV-specific TCR beta clonotypes. Summed public TCR beta family frequency identified CMV carriers bearing the relevant HLA.

This clonotype was seen more than once but under ten times. Antigen unknown. In TCRdb, the reads were re-called with MiXCR into one record per CDR3 protein. The repertoire holds more than 200,000 distinct CDR3 sequences, with approximately 9.2% as singletons. Sequencing used PBMCs. This TCR was recovered from a human donor in good health (CMV status not recorded). Some clones in this sample may be carry-over from other donors' samples. The V call is TRBV6-4, the J call TRBJ1-5, with D maybe TRBD1 (5 bases). The DNA for the CDR3 is TGTGCCAGCAGTGACTCTGGGGGGGACCAGCCCCAGCATTTT. It specifies CASSDSGGDQPQHF.